This TCR beta chain is from a study of siplizumab effects on memory and regulatory T cells. Study-level findings and limits: Alloreactive sequences whose origin lay in unstimulated CD4+ memory cells were significantly reduced by siplizumab. No more than a minor fraction of alloreactive clones could be traced back to unstimulated subsets. Naive T cells looked more diverse than memory cells and looked like major alloresponse contributors.

The CDR3 is made up of 12 amino acids. Per germline, CDR1 SGHAT and CDR2 FQNNGV. Trimming removed 5 bases from V and 3 bases from J, with 8 bases in between. Per sample, about 100,000 TCR templates were assayed. Assay used: immunoSEQ multiplex PCR; TCRdb lists only in-frame clones, some missing. The repertoire consists of roughly 100,000 clones, with over 90% occurring once and the leading ten covering about 0.62%. Turning to this clone: Its specificity is unknown.

This clonotype originated in a human donor in good health. The sample consisted of Tregs sorted from blood. This chain links TRBV11-2 with TRBJ2-7; tentatively, D is TRBD2 (5 bases). Here the CDR3 reads CASSGEGYEQYF. Here the CDR3 DNA reads TGTGCCAGCAGCGGAGAGGGCTACGAGCAGTACTTC.